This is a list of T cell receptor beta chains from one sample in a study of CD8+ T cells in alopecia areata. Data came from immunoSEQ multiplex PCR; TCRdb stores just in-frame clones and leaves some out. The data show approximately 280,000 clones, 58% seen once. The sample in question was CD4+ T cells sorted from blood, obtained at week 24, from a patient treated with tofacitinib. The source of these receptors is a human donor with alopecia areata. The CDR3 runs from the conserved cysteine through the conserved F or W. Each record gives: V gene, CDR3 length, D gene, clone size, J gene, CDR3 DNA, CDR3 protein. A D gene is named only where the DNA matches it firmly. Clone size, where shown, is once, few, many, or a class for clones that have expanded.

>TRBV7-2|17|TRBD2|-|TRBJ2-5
TGTGCCAGCAGCTCCCTAGCGGGGGGGCCTTGGCAAGAGACCCAGTACTTC
CASSSLAGGPWQETQYF
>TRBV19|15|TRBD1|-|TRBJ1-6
TGTGCCAGTAGTATCGTCGGACAGGGAGGTTCACCCCTCCACTTT
CASSIVGQGGSPLHF
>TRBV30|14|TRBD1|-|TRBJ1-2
TGTGCCTGGAGTGTACGAAGGACAGGGGATGGCTACACCTTC
CAWSVRRTGDGYTF
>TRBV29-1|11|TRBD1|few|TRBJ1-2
TGCAGCGTTGGGACAGGGGCCGGCTACACCTTC
CSVGTGAGYTF
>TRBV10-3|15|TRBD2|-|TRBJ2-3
TGTGCCACCCGACCAACTAGCGCCGGGGCAGATACGCAGTATTTT
CATRPTSAGADTQYF
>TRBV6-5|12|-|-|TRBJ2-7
TGTGCCAGCAGTTACTCAAGTACAGAGCAGTACTTC
CASSYSSTEQYF
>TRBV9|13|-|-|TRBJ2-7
TGTGCCAGCAGCCCTGACAGCCTCTACGAGCAGTACTTC
CASSPDSLYEQYF
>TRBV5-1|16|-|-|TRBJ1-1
TGCGCCAGCAGCTTGTTGGGTGCCACAGGGTACACTGAAGCTTTCTTT
CASSLLGATGYTEAFF
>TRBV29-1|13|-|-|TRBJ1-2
TGCAGCGTTGATAAGGCCAGTAACTATGGCTACACCTTC
CSVDKASNYGYTF
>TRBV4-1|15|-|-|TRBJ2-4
TGCGCCAGCAGCCAAGTCGGTCTAGCCAAAAACATTCAGTACTTC
CASSQVGLAKNIQYF
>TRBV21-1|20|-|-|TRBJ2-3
TGTGCCAGCAGCAAAGCGAAAAGGAAGACTAGCGGGGGGCACACAGATACGCAGTATTTT
CASSKAKRKTSGGHTDTQYF
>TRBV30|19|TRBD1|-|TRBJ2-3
TGTGCCTGGAGTGCACACCTCGGACAGGCCACCTCTAGCACAGATACGCAGTATTTT
CAWSAHLGQATSSTDTQYF
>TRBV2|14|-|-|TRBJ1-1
TGTGCCAGCAGTGAAATCGTGGTTCTGAATGGAGCTTTCTTT
CASSEIVVLNGAFF
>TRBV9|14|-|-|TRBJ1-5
TGTGCCAGCAGCGTAGACCCAGGGGATTCACCCCAGCATTTT
CASSVDPGDSPQHF
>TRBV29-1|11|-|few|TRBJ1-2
TGCAGCATCGGGACTCCAATGGGCTACACCTTC
CSIGTPMGYTF
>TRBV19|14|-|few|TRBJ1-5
TGTGCCAGTAGTATCGGTCAGGATCGGCAGCCCCAGCATTTT
CASSIGQDRQPQHF
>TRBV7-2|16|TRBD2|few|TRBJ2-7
TGTGCCAGCAGCTTATATGTAGCGGGTCCTGCCTACGAGCAGTACTTC
CASSLYVAGPAYEQYF
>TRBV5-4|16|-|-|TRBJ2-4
TGTGCCAGCAGCTTGGAGCCACCCCCAGCCAAAAACATTCAGTACTTC
CASSLEPPPAKNIQYF
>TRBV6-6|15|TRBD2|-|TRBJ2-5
TGTGCCAGCAGTTTCGGACTAGCTGGAGAGGAGACCCAGTACTTC
CASSFGLAGEETQYF
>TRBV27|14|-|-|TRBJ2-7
TGTGCCAGCAGTTCACCCTCTGGGGTCTACGAGCAGTACTTC
CASSSPSGVYEQYF
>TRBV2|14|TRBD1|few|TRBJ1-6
TGTGCCAGCAGCCCGGACAGGTCGGGTTCACCCCTCCACTTT
CASSPDRSGSPLHF
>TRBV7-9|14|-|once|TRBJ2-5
TGTGCCAGCAGCTCGGGACCCCCGGGAGAGACCCAGTACTTC
CASSSGPPGETQYF
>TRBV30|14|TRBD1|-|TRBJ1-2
TGTGCCTGGAGTGGGGGACAGGGGAACTATGGCTACACCTTC
CAWSGGQGNYGYTF
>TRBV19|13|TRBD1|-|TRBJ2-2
TGTGCCAGTAGTATTGGGACAGGCGGGGAGCTGTTTTTT
CASSIGTGGELFF
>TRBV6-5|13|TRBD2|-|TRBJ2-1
TGTGCCACACAGCGGGGGGCGTACAATGAGCAGTTCTTC
CATQRGAYNEQFF
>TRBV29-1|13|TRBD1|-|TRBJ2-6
TGCAGCGTCAGGGGGTCTGGGGCCAACGTCCTGACTTTC
CSVRGSGANVLTF
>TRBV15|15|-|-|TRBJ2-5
TGTGCCACCAGCAGAGAGGCAGGGAGTGTAGAGACCCAGTACTTC
CATSREAGSVETQYF
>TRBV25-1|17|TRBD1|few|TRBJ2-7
TGTGCCAGCAGTGCGACTCCGGGACAGGGGGTGGTCTACGAGCAGTACTTC
CASSATPGQGVVYEQYF
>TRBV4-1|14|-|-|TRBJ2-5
TGCGCCAGCAGCCAAGCGCCCTCCAGGGAGACCCAGTACTTC
CASSQAPSRETQYF
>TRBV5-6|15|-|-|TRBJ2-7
TGTGCCAGCAGCCGCAGGGGGGCGCTCTCCTACGAGCAGTACTTC
CASSRRGALSYEQYF
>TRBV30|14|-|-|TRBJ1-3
TGTGCCTGGAGTGTAGAACTCTCTGGAAACACCATATATTTT
CAWSVELSGNTIYF
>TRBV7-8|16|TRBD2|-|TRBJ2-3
TGTGCCAGCAGCCCCCCGACTAGCGCTAGCACAGATACGCAGTATTTT
CASSPPTSASTDTQYF
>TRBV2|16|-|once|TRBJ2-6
TGTGCCAGCACTGACCGCCACGGCTCTGGGGCCAACGTCCTGACTTTC
CASTDRHGSGANVLTF
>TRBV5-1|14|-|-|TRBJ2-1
TGCGCCAGCACCGTAGCGGAACCGTACAATGAGCAGTTCTTC
CASTVAEPYNEQFF
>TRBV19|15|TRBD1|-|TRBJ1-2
TGTGCCAGTAGTTTCAGGACAGGGGGAAGAGATGGCTACACCTTC
CASSFRTGGRDGYTF
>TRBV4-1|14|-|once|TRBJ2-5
TGCGCCAGCAGCGAAAGACGAGGGAGAGAGACCCAGTACTTC
CASSERRGRETQYF